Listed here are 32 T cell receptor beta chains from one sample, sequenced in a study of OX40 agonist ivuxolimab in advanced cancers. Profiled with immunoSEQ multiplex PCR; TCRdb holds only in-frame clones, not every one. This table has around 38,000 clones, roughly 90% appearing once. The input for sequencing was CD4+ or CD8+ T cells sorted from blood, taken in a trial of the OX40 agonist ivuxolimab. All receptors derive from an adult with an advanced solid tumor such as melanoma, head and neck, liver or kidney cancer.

In DNA, the CDR3 is TGCAGCGTCCAGGGTTATGAGCAGTTCTTC. Translated: CSVQGYEQFF. The chain couples TRBV29-1 to TRBJ2-1; D possibly corresponds to TRBD1 (5 bases). From germline, CDR1 is SQVTM and CDR2 ANQGSEA. Between the trimmed V and J ends, which lost 6 bases and 8 bases, there was a span of 8 bases. The length of the CDR3 is 10 residues.

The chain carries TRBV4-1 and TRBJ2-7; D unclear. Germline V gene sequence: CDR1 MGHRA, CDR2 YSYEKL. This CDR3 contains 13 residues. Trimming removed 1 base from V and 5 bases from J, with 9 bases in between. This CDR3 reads CASSQVDRHEQYV. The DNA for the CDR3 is TGCGCCAGCAGCCAAGTGGACCGCCACGAGCAGTACGTC.

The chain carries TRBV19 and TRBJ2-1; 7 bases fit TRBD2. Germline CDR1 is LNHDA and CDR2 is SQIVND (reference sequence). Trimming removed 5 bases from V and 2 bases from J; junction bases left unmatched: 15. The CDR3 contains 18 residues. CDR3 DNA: TGTGCCAGTAGTCCCCAAGTAAGCGGGGTGGGCCCCTACAATGAGCAGTTCTTC. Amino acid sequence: CASSPQVSGVGPYNEQFF.

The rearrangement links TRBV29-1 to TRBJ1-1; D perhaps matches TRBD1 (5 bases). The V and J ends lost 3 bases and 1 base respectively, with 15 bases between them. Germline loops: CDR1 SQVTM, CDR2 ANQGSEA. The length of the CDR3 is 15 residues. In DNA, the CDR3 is TGCAGCGTTGATACTTTAAGGGGCGAGAACACTGAAGCTTTCTTT. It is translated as CSVDTLRGENTEAFF.

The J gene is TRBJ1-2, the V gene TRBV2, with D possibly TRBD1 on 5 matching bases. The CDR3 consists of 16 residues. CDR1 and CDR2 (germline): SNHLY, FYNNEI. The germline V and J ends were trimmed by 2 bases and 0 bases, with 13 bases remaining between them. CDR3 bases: TGTGCCAGCAGTGAAAATATGGGGACTTCTAACTATGGCTACACCTTC. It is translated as CASSENMGTSNYGYTF.

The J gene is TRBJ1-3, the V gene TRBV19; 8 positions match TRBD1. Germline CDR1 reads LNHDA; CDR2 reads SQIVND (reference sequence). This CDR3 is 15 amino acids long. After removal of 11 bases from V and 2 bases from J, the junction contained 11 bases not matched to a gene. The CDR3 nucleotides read TGTGCCGCTACTTTATCGACAGGGGCTGGAAACACCATATATTTT. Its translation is CAATLSTGAGNTIYF.

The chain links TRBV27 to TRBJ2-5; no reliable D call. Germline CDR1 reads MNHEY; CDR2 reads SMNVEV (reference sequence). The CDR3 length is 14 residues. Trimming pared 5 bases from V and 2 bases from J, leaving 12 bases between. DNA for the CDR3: TGTGCCAGCAGTAAGGAGAGCGCGCAAGAGACCCAGTACTTC. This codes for CASSKESAQETQYF.

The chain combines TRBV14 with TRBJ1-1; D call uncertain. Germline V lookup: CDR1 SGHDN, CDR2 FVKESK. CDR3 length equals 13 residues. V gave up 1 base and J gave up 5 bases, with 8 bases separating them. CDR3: CASSQVGLTEAFF. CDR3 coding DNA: TGTGCCAGCAGCCAAGTTGGACTTACTGAAGCTTTCTTT.

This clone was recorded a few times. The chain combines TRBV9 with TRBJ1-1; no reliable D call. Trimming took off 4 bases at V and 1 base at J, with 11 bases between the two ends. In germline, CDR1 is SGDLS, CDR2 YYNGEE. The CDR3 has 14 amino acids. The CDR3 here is CASSPGEANTEAFF. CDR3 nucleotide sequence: TGTGCCAGCAGCCCAGGAGAGGCGAACACTGAAGCTTTCTTT.

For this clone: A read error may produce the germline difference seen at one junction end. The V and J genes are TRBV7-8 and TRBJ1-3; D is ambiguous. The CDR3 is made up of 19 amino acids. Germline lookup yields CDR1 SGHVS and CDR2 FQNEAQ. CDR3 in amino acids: CASSLAIGFSPISGNTIYF. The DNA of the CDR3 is TGTGCCAGCAGCCTAGCCATAGGATTCAGCCCGATCTCTGGAAACACCATATATTTT.

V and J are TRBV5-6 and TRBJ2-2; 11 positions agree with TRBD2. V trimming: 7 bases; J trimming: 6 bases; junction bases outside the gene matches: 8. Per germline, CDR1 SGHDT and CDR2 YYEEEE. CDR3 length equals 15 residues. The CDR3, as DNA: TGTGCCAGCCACCCTGGACTAGCGGGTGCCGGGGAGCTGTTTTTT. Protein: CASHPGLAGAGELFF.

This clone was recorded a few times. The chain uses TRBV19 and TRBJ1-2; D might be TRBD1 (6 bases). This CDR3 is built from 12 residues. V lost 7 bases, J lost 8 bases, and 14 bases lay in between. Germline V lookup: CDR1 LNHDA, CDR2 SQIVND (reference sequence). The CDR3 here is CASTTAQGGYTF. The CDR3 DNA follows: TGTGCCAGTACCACCGCACAGGGAGGCTACACCTTC.

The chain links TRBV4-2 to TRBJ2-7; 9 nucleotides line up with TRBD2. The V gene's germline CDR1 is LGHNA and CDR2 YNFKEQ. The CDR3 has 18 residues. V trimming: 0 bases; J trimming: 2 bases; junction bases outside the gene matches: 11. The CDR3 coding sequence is TGTGCCAGCAGCCAAGAGACGGGAAGCGGGAGGCCAGCCTACGAGCAGTACTTC. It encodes CASSQETGSGRPAYEQYF.

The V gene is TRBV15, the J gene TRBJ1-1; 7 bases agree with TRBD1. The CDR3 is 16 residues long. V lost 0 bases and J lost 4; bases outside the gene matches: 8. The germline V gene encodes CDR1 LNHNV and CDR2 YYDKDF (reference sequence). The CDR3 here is CATSRDGTGVGTEAFF. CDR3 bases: TGTGCCACCAGCAGAGATGGCACAGGGGTGGGCACTGAAGCTTTCTTT.

The chain's CDR3 is CASSPRRGERGNTDTQYF. The CDR3 DNA reads TGTGCCAGCAGCCCTCGGCGCGGGGAGCGGGGGAACACAGATACGCAGTATTTT. The chain recombines TRBV9 with TRBJ2-3; TRBD2 agrees at 8 bases. J lost 2 bases, V lost 4 bases, and 15 bases had no gene match. Germline CDR1 and CDR2: SGDLS and YYNGEE. The CDR3 runs 18 residues.

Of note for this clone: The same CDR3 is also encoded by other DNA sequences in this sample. The CDR3 DNA sequence: TGTGCCAGTAGCCCATCCTACAATGAGCAGTTCTTC. This gives the protein CASSPSYNEQFF. This chain joins TRBV19 and TRBJ2-1; D is unclear. In germline, CDR1 is LNHDA, CDR2 SQIVND (reference sequence). This CDR3 comprises 12 residues. V lost 6 bases and J lost 1, with 4 bases in between.

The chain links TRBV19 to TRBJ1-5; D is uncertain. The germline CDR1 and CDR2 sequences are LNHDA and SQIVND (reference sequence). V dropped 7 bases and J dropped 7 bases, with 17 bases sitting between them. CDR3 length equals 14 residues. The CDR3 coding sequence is TGTGCCAGTACTCACCGGCACCAGGACCAGCCCCAGCATTTT. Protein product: CASTHRHQDQPQHF.

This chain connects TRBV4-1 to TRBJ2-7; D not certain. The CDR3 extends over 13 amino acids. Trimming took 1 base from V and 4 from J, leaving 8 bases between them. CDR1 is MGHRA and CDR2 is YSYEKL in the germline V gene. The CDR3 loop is CASSQVLGYEQYV. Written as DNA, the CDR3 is TGCGCCAGCAGCCAAGTTCTAGGGTACGAGCAGTACGTC.

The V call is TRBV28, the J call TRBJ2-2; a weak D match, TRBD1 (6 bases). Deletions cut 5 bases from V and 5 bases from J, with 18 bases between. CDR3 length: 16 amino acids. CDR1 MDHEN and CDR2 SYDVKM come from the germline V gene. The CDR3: CASSLPRDIHTGELFF. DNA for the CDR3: TGTGCCAGCAGTCTACCCCGGGACATCCATACCGGGGAGCTGTTTTTT.

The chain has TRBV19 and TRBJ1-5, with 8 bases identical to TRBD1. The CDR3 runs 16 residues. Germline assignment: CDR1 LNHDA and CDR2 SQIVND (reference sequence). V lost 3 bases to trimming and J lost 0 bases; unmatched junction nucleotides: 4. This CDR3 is CASSMVQGASNQPQHF. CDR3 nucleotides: TGTGCCAGTAGTATGGTGCAGGGGGCTAGCAATCAGCCCCAGCATTTT.

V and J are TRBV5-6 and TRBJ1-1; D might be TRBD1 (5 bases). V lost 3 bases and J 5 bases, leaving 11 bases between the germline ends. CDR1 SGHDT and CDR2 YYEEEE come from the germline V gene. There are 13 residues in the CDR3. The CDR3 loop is CASSSGRGTEAFF. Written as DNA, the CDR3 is TGTGCCAGCAGCTCGGGGCGGGGGACTGAAGCTTTCTTT.

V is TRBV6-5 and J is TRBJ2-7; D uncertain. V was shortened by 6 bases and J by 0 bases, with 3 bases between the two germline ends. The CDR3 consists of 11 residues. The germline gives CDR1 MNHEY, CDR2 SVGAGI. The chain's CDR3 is CASRASYEQYF. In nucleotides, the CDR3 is TGTGCCAGCAGGGCCTCCTACGAGCAGTACTTC.

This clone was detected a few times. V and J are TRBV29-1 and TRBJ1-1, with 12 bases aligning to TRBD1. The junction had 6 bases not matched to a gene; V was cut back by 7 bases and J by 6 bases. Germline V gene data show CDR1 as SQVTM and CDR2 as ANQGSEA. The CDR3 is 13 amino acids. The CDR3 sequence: CSAGTGGFPEAFF. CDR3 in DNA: TGCAGCGCTGGGACAGGGGGCTTCCCTGAAGCTTTCTTT.

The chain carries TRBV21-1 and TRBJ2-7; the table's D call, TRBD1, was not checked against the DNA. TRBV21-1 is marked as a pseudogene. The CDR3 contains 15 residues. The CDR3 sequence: CASSKCRDRGREQYF. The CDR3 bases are TGTGCCAGCAGCAAATGTAGGGACAGGGGTCGCGAGCAGTACTTC.

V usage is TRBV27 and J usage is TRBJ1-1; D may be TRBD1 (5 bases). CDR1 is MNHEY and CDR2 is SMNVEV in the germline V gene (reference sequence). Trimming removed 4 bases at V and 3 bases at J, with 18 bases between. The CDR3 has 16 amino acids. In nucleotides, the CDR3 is TGTGCCAGCAGTTCCCGGTCTACAGGACCTCACACTGAAGCTTTCTTT. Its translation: CASSSRSTGPHTEAFF.

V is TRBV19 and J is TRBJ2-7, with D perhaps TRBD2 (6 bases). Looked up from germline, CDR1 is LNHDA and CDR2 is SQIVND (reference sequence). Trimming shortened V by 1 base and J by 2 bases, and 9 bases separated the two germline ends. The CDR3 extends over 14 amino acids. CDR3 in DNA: TGTGCCAGTAGTATAGGGGGACTTACCTACGAGCAGTACTTC. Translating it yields CASSIGGLTYEQYF.

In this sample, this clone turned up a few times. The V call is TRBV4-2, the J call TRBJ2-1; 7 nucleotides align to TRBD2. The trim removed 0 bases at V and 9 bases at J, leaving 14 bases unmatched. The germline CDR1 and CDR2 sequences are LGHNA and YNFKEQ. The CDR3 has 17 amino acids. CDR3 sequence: CASSQDSAGGSYGEQFF. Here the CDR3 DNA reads TGTGCCAGCAGCCAAGATTCGGCGGGCGGGAGCTATGGTGAGCAGTTCTTC.

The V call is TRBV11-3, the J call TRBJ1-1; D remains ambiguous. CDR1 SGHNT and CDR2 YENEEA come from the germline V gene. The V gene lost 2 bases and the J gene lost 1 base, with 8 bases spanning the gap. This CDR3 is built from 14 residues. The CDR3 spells CASSLSAGNTEAFF. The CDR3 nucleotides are TGTGCCAGCAGCTTATCCGCCGGGAACACTGAAGCTTTCTTT.

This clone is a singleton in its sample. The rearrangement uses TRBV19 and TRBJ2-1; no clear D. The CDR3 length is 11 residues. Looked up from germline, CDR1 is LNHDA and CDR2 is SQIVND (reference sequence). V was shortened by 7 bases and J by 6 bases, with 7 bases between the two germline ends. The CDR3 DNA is TGTGCCAGTACCGGAGTCAATGAGCAGTTCTTC. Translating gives CASTGVNEQFF.

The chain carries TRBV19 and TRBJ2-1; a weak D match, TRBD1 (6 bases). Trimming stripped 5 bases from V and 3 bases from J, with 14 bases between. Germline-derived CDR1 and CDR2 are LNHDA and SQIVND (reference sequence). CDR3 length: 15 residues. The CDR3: CASSYRAGDYNEQFF. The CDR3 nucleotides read TGTGCCAGTAGTTACAGGGCCGGAGACTACAATGAGCAGTTCTTC.

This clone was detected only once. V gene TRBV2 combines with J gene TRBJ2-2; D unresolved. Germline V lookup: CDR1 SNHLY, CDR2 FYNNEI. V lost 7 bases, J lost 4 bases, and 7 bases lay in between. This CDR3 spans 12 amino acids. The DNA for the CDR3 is TGTGCCAGCATCCGGGCCACCGGGGAGCTGTTTTTT. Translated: CASIRATGELFF. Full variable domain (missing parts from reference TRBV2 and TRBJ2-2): EPEVTQTPSHQVTQMGQEVILRCVPISNHLYFYWYRQILGQKVEFLVSFYNNEISEKSEIFDDQFSVERPDGSNFTLKIRSTKLEDSAMYFCASIRATGELFFGEGSRLTVL.

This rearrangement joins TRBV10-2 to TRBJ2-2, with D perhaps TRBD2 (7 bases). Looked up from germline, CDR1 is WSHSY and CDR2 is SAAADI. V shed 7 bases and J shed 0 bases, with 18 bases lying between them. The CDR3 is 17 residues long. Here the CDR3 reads CASNPTGGHTNTGELFF. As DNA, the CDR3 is TGCGCCAGCAACCCGACGGGGGGCCATACGAACACCGGGGAGCTGTTTTTT.